This T cell receptor (beta chain) came from a study of cytomegalovirus exposure and HLA in healthy donors. Study-wide points: A reported reduction in N-insertions relative to the approximately 640-donor mean was seen in an Asian-associated ancestry cluster in a later analysis.

In the PCR, 60 Vbeta and 13 Jbeta primers were used. TCRdb's table, derived via immunoSEQ multiplex PCR, lists solely in-frame clones and lacks some. This table holds about 190,000 clones, roughly 83% found once. Trimming removed 2 bases from V and 4 bases from J, with 11 bases in between. The germline V gene has CDR1 MNHNS and CDR2 SASEGT. The CDR3 covers 15 residues. This clone was counted between two and nine times. What it binds is not known. The sequenced material came from PBMCs. This TCR came from a woman between 45 and 65 years old in good health and CMV-seronegative. The rearrangement uses TRBV6-1 and TRBJ2-2; TRBD1 might be the D (5 bases). CDR3 in amino acids: CASSEKARVTGELFF. For the CDR3, the DNA is TGTGCCAGCAGTGAAAAGGCCAGGGTCACCGGGGAGCTGTTTTTT.